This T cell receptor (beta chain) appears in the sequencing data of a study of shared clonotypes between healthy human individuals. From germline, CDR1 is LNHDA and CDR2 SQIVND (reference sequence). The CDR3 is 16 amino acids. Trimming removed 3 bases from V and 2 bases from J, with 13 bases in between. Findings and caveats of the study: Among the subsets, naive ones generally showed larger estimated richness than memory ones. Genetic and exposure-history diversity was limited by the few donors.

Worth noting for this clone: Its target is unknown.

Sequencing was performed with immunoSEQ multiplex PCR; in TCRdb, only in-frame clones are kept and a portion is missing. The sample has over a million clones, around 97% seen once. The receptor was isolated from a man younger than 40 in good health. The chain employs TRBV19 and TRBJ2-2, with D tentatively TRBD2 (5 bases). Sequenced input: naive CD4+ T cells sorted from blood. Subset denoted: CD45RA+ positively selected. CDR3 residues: CASSITGSLNTGELFF. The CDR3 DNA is TGTGCCAGTAGTATCACGGGGTCCTTAAACACCGGGGAGCTGTTTTTT.